A selection of T cell receptor beta chains follows, all from one sample in a study of shared clonotypes between healthy human individuals. The protocol was immunoSEQ multiplex PCR, while the TCRdb copy is restricted to in-frame clones and leaves out a portion. The data show about 2.1 million clones, with over 85% seen just once and approximately 1.6% held by the top ten. Specimen: naive CD8+ T cells from PBMCs. The receptors here all came from a man aged 18 to 30 in good health. Some clones in this sample may be carry-over from other donors' samples. CDR3s include the opening cysteine and the closing phenylalanine or tryptophan. D genes are given only for firm matches. Only some rows state a clone size, as once, few, many or a class for expanded clones.

D	V	size	J	DNA	CDR3
NA	TRBV10-3	NA	TRBJ2-1	TGTGCCATCAGTGAGTCGGAGGAGCAGTTCTTC	CAISESEEQFF
NA	TRBV7-3	NA	TRBJ2-1	TGTGCCAGCAGCCCCACCAGGGGCTTCAATGAGCAGTTCTTC	CASSPTRGFNEQFF
NA	TRBV13	NA	TRBJ2-7	TGTGCCAGCAGCTCCCGGAGCTCCTACGAGCAGTACTTC	CASSSRSSYEQYF
TRBD1	TRBV5-8	NA	TRBJ2-7	TGTGCCAGCAGCTTGAATCCCCGGACAGGGTATTACGAGCAGTACTTC	CASSLNPRTGYYEQYF
NA	TRBV7-8	NA	TRBJ2-1	TGTGCCAGCAGCCACACGGGGGATGAGCAGTTCTTC	CASSHTGDEQFF
TRBD2	TRBV9	NA	TRBJ2-1	TGTGCCAGCAGCGTAGTTTCTACGGGACTAGGACGCAATGAGCAGTTCTTC	CASSVVSTGLGRNEQFF
NA	TRBV4-1	few	TRBJ2-2	TGCGCCAGCAGCCTAGGGCGTACCGGGGAGCTGTTTTTT	CASSLGRTGELFF
NA	TRBV2	NA	TRBJ2-7	TGTGCCAGCAGTGATAGGGTTAGTAGTTGGAACGAGCAGTACTTC	CASSDRVSSWNEQYF
TRBD2	TRBV29-1	NA	TRBJ2-1	TGCAGCTCCGAAGAGCGGGAGGGCCTCAGTGAGCAGTTCTTC	CSSEEREGLSEQFF
NA	TRBV9	NA	TRBJ2-6	TGTGCCAGCAGCACCCGAGGGGCCAACGTCCTGACTTTC	CASSTRGANVLTF
TRBD1	TRBV28	NA	TRBJ2-5	TGTGCCAGCAGGTCTGGACAGGACCTTAGGGAGACCCAGTACTTC	CASRSGQDLRETQYF
TRBD1	TRBV7-9	NA	TRBJ2-3	TGTGCCAGCAGCCCGCCCCGACAGGGGACAGATACGCAGTATTTT	CASSPPRQGTDTQYF
TRBD1	TRBV7-2	NA	TRBJ1-1	TGTGCCAGCAGCTTAAGGGGGCCTGAAGCTTTCTTT	CASSLRGPEAFF
TRBD1	TRBV14	NA	TRBJ2-1	TGTGCCAGCAGCCGGACGAGGATGGGGCAGGGGGCGAACAATGAGCAGTTCTTC	CASSRTRMGQGANNEQFF
TRBD1	TRBV27	NA	TRBJ1-4	TGTGCCTCCTCCCCGGGACAGGGGGACTATCTGGGTGAAAAACTGTTTTTT	CASSPGQGDYLGEKLFF
NA	TRBV21-1	NA	TRBJ2-7	TGTGCCAGCAGCAAAGCGGCCGGGACTAGTTACGAGCAGTACTTC	CASSKAAGTSYEQYF
NA	TRBV27	NA	TRBJ1-5	TGTGCCAGCAGCTACACAGGCTCTACCAATCAGCCCCAGCATTTT	CASSYTGSTNQPQHF
TRBD2	TRBV7-9	NA	TRBJ2-1	TGTGCCAGCAGCCCACCCGGGACTAGCGGGAGGCCGTACAATGAGCAGTTCTTC	CASSPPGTSGRPYNEQFF
NA	TRBV27	NA	TRBJ2-1	TGTGCCAGCCGAGGTCGGGACGGCACTGAGCAGTTCTTC	CASRGRDGTEQFF
NA	TRBV5-6	NA	TRBJ1-1	TGTGCCAGCAGCTTTTGGTTTGCGGTTGAAGCTTTCTTT	CASSFWFAVEAFF
NA	TRBV7-8	NA	TRBJ1-5	TGTGCCAGCACCCTTTTCCAGGGAGAGTATAGCAATCAGCCCCAGCATTTT	CASTLFQGEYSNQPQHF
NA	TRBV7-2	once	TRBJ2-7	TGTGCCAGCAGCTTAACACCCGGGACCGAATACGAGCAGTACTTC	CASSLTPGTEYEQYF
NA	TRBV15	NA	TRBJ1-1	TGTGCCACTCGGACCTCGCCCGGCACTGAAGCTTTCTTT	CATRTSPGTEAFF
NA	TRBV7-3	NA	TRBJ1-1	TGTGCCAGCAGCTTAAGTCCGGGTGCTAACACTGAAGCTTTCTTT	CASSLSPGANTEAFF
TRBD1	TRBV4-1	NA	TRBJ1-5	TGCGCCAGCAGCAGAGGACAGGGGGGGGGTCAGCCCCAGCATTTT	CASSRGQGGGQPQHF
NA	TRBV15	NA	TRBJ2-7	TGTGCCACCAGCACTCCGCCAGGCCCCTCCTACGAGCAGTACTTC	CATSTPPGPSYEQYF
TRBD1	TRBV27	NA	TRBJ1-2	TGTGCCAGCAGGGGACAGGGGACCATCGATGGCTACACCTTC	CASRGQGTIDGYTF
NA	TRBV5-1	once	TRBJ2-3	TGCGCCAGCAGCCCCCAGGACAGCTTCACAGATACGCAGTATTTT	CASSPQDSFTDTQYF
TRBD1	TRBV19	NA	TRBJ2-7	TGTGCCAGTAGTCCTACGGACAGGGGCCTCTACGAGCAGTACTTC	CASSPTDRGLYEQYF
NA	TRBV19	NA	TRBJ2-7	TGTGCCAGTAGTTCTCGGGAGACAGGGCGGAATACCTACGAGCAGTACTTC	CASSSRETGRNTYEQYF
NA	TRBV19	once	TRBJ2-7	TGTGCCAGTAGTCTCCGGCCGGACTACGAGCAGTACTTC	CASSLRPDYEQYF
TRBD2	TRBV9	NA	TRBJ2-5	TGTGCCAGCAGCGTAGAGGGCGGGAGGGCCCAAGAGACCCAGTACTTC	CASSVEGGRAQETQYF
NA	TRBV13	NA	TRBJ2-3	TGTGCCAGCAGGGAAGGGGCCCTTGGGGATACGCAGTATTTT	CASREGALGDTQYF
TRBD1	TRBV28	NA	TRBJ2-7	TGTGCCAGCAGAGTCAGGGACAGGGGGATTTACGAGCAGTACTTC	CASRVRDRGIYEQYF
TRBD2	TRBV7-3	NA	TRBJ2-1	TGTGCCAGCAGCTTAACGGGGCTAGCGGCAGAACTCAATGAGCAGTTCTTC	CASSLTGLAAELNEQFF
NA	TRBV27	NA	TRBJ1-1	TGTGCCAGCAGTTTAAACAGGGCGGTAACTGAAGCTTTCTTT	CASSLNRAVTEAFF
TRBD2	TRBV19	once	TRBJ2-7	TGTGCCAGTAGTCCTCGGGAGGGAACCTACGAGCAGTACTTC	CASSPREGTYEQYF
TRBD2	TRBV27	NA	TRBJ2-1	TGTGCCAGCAGTTGGGATCTAGCGGGAGTGGGGAATGAGCAGTTCTTC	CASSWDLAGVGNEQFF
NA	TRBV28	NA	TRBJ1-2	TGTGCCAGCAGTTTCCTGCCTCCTCTGCTCCTTTTC	CASSFLPPLLLF
NA	TRBV5-4	NA	TRBJ2-7	TGTGCCAGCAGCCCCCCTCGAGGGGGGAACTACGAGCAGTACTTC	CASSPPRGGNYEQYF
NA	TRBV15	NA	TRBJ2-5	TGTGCCATCTCAGGGTTAATGGAGACCCAGTACTTC	CAISGLMETQYF
NA	TRBV27	once	TRBJ1-2	TGTGCCAGCAGCTCCTCGAGTGGACGCCCCAACTATGGCTACACCTTC	CASSSSSGRPNYGYTF
NA	TRBV7-9	few	TRBJ1-3	TGTGCCAGCTCAACAAAAACAGGACAGAGAGTATATTTT	CASSTKTGQRVYF
TRBD1	TRBV28	NA	TRBJ2-7	TGTGCCAGCAGTTTGGGCGGACAGGGCTACGAGCAGTACTTC	CASSLGGQGYEQYF
TRBD2	TRBV27	NA	TRBJ2-2	TGTGCCAGCAGTTTAATAGCGGGAGTATTCACCGGGGAGCTGTTTTTT	CASSLIAGVFTGELFF
NA	TRBV5-6	NA	TRBJ1-5	TGTGCCAGCAGCTTCCAGGGTTCCTATCAGCCCCAGCATTTT	CASSFQGSYQPQHF
TRBD1	TRBV2	NA	TRBJ2-3	TGTGCCAGCACCGAATGGGTCCAACAGGGGGCAAGCACAGATACGCAGTATTTT	CASTEWVQQGASTDTQYF
NA	TRBV2	NA	TRBJ2-3	TGTGCCAGCAGTCGGGGTGAGGCAGATACGCAGTATTTT	CASSRGEADTQYF
TRBD1	TRBV27	NA	TRBJ2-2	TGTGCCAGCGTCGGGACAGGGCAGGACCGGGAGCTGTTTTTT	CASVGTGQDRELFF
TRBD2	TRBV5-1	once	TRBJ2-3	TGCGCCAGCAGCTTGGCCTCAAGCCTAGCGGGACCGAGAGATACGCAGTATTTT	CASSLASSLAGPRDTQYF
TRBD1	TRBV28	NA	TRBJ2-7	TGTGCCAGCAGTGACGGGCCTACGACAGGGAGCTACGAGCAGTACTTC	CASSDGPTTGSYEQYF
NA	TRBV18	NA	TRBJ1-5	TGTGCCAGCTCACCATTAAGGGAGGACCAGCCCCAGCATTTT	CASSPLREDQPQHF
NA	TRBV7-3	NA	TRBJ2-1	TGTGCCAGCAGCTTAACCCCAGGGGTCCGCCCGATCAACTACAATGAGCAGTTCTTC	CASSLTPGVRPINYNEQFF
TRBD2	TRBV7-3	NA	TRBJ2-3	TGTGCCAGCAGCTTAAGGGAGGGAAAGCACACAGATACGCAGTATTTT	CASSLREGKHTDTQYF
NA	TRBV6-1	NA	TRBJ1-4	TGTGCCAGCAGTGATTTTCGTCAGAATAATGAAAAACTGTTTTTT	CASSDFRQNNEKLFF
NA	TRBV5-1	NA	TRBJ1-1	TGCGCCAGCAGCACCGGGGCATCCAACACTGAAGCTTTCTTT	CASSTGASNTEAFF
NA	TRBV7-9	NA	TRBJ1-4	TGTGCCAGCAGCTTAGTCTTGCCCAATAGTGAAAAACTGTTTTTT	CASSLVLPNSEKLFF
NA	TRBV19	NA	TRBJ2-7	TGTGCCAGTAGTATGAGGCAGGGGAACGAGCAGTACTTC	CASSMRQGNEQYF